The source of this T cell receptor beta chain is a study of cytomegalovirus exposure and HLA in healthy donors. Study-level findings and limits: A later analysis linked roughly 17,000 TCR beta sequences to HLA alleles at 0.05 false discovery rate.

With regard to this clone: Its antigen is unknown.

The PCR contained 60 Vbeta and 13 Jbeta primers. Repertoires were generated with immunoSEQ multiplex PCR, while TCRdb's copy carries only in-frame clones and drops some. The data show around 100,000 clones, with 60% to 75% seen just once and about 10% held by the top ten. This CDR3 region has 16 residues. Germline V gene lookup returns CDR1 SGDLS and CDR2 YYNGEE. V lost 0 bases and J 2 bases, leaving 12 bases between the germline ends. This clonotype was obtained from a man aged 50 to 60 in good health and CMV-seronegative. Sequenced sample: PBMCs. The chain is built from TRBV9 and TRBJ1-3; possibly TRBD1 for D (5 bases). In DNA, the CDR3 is TGTGCCAGCAGCGTAGGGGGGAGGACCGCTGGAAACACCATATATTTT. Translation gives CASSVGGRTAGNTIYF.